The sequence of this T cell receptor beta chain was determined in a study of lymphopenia after photon versus proton radiotherapy. Study conclusions and caveats: Oligoclonal CD8+ Temra expansion after nadir drove photon patients' diversity drop. Better survival with proton therapy was suggested as possible, not demonstrated.

The table came from immunoSEQ multiplex PCR; TCRdb's copy has only in-frame clones and leaves some out. The repertoire holds 23,000 or so clones, with about nine tenths as singletons. Per germline, CDR1 WSHSY and CDR2 SAAADI. Losses at the gene ends were 3 bases for V and 7 bases for J; bases not matched to a gene: 9. This CDR3 contains 15 residues. About this clone: The antigen is unknown.

The sequence was collected from a man aged 45-65 years with gastric cancer. The specimen was peripheral blood, collected from a patient treated with photon-based radiotherapy. V is TRBV10-2 and J is TRBJ2-5, with TRBD2 matching 9 bases. This chain's CDR3 is CASSEQRGAAGTQYF. CDR3 nucleotide sequence: TGCGCCAGCAGTGAACAGCGGGGGGCCGCCGGGACCCAGTACTTC.